A selection of T cell receptor beta chains follows, all from one sample in a study of Tregs in tolerant kidney transplant recipients. The method was immunoSEQ multiplex PCR; TCRdb's version includes in-frame clones alone and lacks a portion of them. The sample has approximately 75,000 clones, 80% to 95% seen once; the top ten hold around 0.32%. The sequenced sample was Tregs from blood, obtained before the transplant. The receptors were gathered from a human donor who received a combined kidney and bone marrow transplant. The CDR3 runs from the conserved cysteine through the conserved F or W. Fields, in order: J gene, D gene, V gene, clone size, CDR3 DNA, CDR3 protein. The D gene is left open where the match is weak. The listing skips clone size in some rows; elsewhere it reads once, few, many or a size class.

TRBJ2-1,TRBD2,TRBV7-2,.,TGTGCCAGCAGCTTACAGACTAGCTCCCACAATGAGCAGTTCTTC,CASSLQTSSHNEQFF
TRBJ1-2,.,TRBV4-1,.,TGCGCCAGCAGCCAAGAATTGAGGAATCGGGGCTACACCTTC,CASSQELRNRGYTF
TRBJ2-7,.,TRBV9,.,TGTGCCAGCAGCGTTGAGATGAGGTGCCGGGAGAAAAGAGACGAGCAGTACTTC,CASSVEMRCREKRDEQYF
TRBJ2-5,TRBD2,TRBV19,.,TGTGCCAGTAGTATAGGCGCAGGCGGGGGAGAAGAGACCCAGTACTTC,CASSIGAGGGEETQYF
TRBJ2-7,TRBD1,TRBV9,.,TGTGCCAGCAGCCCGGCGACAGGGGGGTACGAGCAGTACTTC,CASSPATGGYEQYF
TRBJ2-3,.,TRBV27,.,TGTGCCAGCAGTTCCCGTCGACAAACCGGGGTAGATACGCAGTATTTT,CASSSRRQTGVDTQYF
TRBJ2-4,TRBD1,TRBV19,.,TGTGCCACCTCAACAGGGGTGGGGATTCAGTACTTC,CATSTGVGIQYF
TRBJ1-5,TRBD1,TRBV30,.,TGTGCCTGGAGTGCCGGGGTACAGGGGAATCAGCCCCAGCATTTT,CAWSAGVQGNQPQHF
TRBJ2-5,TRBD2,TRBV15,.,TGTGCCACCAGCAAAGCCCTAGCGGGACCACGTCGGGAGCAGTACTTC,CATSKALAGPRREQYF
TRBJ1-2,.,TRBV7-2,.,TGTGCCAGCAGCTCCCCCGGGGCAGCAACTAACTATGGCTACACCTTC,CASSSPGAATNYGYTF
TRBJ2-7,TRBD1,TRBV7-2,.,TGTGCCAGCAGCTTAGTAGGGACAGGGTTCTCCTACGAGCAGTACTTC,CASSLVGTGFSYEQYF
TRBJ2-2,TRBD2,TRBV29-1,.,TGCAGCGTTGAGGGCGGGAGGAGAGCCGGGGAGCTGTTTTTT,CSVEGGRRAGELFF
TRBJ1-2,TRBD1,TRBV7-3,.,TGTGCCAGCAGCCCCGGGACAGGGGACTATGGCTACACCTTC,CASSPGTGDYGYTF
TRBJ1-1,.,TRBV28,.,TGTGCCAGCAGTTTTGAGTGGGAGAGTGAAGCTTTCTTT,CASSFEWESEAFF
TRBJ1-2,.,TRBV5-1,.,TGCGCCAGCAGTTGGCAGGGTAACTATGGCTACACCTTC,CASSWQGNYGYTF
TRBJ1-1,TRBD1,TRBV7-9,.,TGTGCCAGCAGCTTAACAGGGGATAGAACTGAAGCTTTCTTT,CASSLTGDRTEAFF
TRBJ1-1,.,TRBV10-3,.,TGTGCCATCAGTGAGCAGGGCAACACTGAAGCTTTCTTT,CAISEQGNTEAFF
TRBJ2-7,TRBD1,TRBV28,.,TGTGCCAGCACCTGGCCTGGGACAGGAACTGGGGAGCAGTACTTC,CASTWPGTGTGEQYF
TRBJ1-2,TRBD1,TRBV5-6,once,TGTGCCAGCAGCTTCGGGACAGGATATGGCTACACCTTC,CASSFGTGYGYTF
TRBJ2-5,TRBD2,TRBV18,.,TGTGCCAGCTCACAGGGGACTAGCGGGAGCGGCCAAGAGACCCAGTACTTC,CASSQGTSGSGQETQYF
TRBJ2-6,.,TRBV5-4,few,TGTGCCAGCAGCCCCTCGGGGGCTCCCACGCCTGGGGCCAACGTCCTGACTTTC,CASSPSGAPTPGANVLTF
TRBJ1-1,TRBD1,TRBV6-5,.,TGTGCCAGCATTAGGACAGGGCTTGGGACTGAAGCTTTCTTT,CASIRTGLGTEAFF
TRBJ2-7,.,TRBV13,.,TGTGCCAGCAGCTTAACAGGGTCCTACGAGCAGTACTTC,CASSLTGSYEQYF
TRBJ2-2,TRBD2,TRBV19,once,TGTGCCAGTAGTTTCGTACTAGCGGGAAGGGGAGAGCTGTTTTTT,CASSFVLAGRGELFF
TRBJ1-1,.,TRBV28,.,TGTGCCAGCAGTTCGGGACTGTGGGAAGAAGCTTTCTTT,CASSSGLWEEAFF
TRBJ2-5,.,TRBV7-9,few,TGTGCCAGCAGCTTAGCGACTAGAACTCCGGAGACCCAGTACTTC,CASSLATRTPETQYF
TRBJ1-2,TRBD1,TRBV5-6,.,TGTGCCAGCAGCTTGGCCGGGACAGGGTACTTCGGCTACACCTTC,CASSLAGTGYFGYTF
TRBJ1-5,.,TRBV27,.,TGTGCCAGCAGTCCAGGGTTCGAGCAGCCCCAGCATTTT,CASSPGFEQPQHF
TRBJ2-2,.,TRBV5-1,.,TGCGCCAGCAGCTCCTCCGGAACTAGTACCGGGGAGCTGTTTTTT,CASSSSGTSTGELFF
TRBJ2-2,.,TRBV28,.,TGTGCCAGCAGGGGAGGGGGCAGCCCTAACACCGGGGAGCTGTTTTTT,CASRGGGSPNTGELFF
TRBJ1-2,.,TRBV28,.,TGTGCCAGCAGTTACTACAGTACTAACTATGGCTACACCTTC,CASSYYSTNYGYTF
TRBJ1-2,.,TRBV7-2,.,TGTGCCAGCAGTTGGGGGGTCTATGGCTACACCTTC,CASSWGVYGYTF
TRBJ2-7,.,TRBV25-1,.,TGTGCCAGCAGTGAAGGCCCGGTCAGCTCCTACGAGCAGTACTTC,CASSEGPVSSYEQYF
TRBJ1-1,.,TRBV18,.,TGTGCCAGCTCACCACTGGGGGGGACTGAAGCTTTCTTT,CASSPLGGTEAFF
TRBJ2-3,.,TRBV2,.,TGTGCCAGCAGTGAAAGGGCAACAAGCACAGATACGCAGTATTTT,CASSERATSTDTQYF
TRBJ2-1,.,TRBV30,.,TGTGCCTGGAGTGTACCGGGATTGAATCGGGGTGAGCAGTTCTTC,CAWSVPGLNRGEQFF
TRBJ1-5,.,TRBV4-3,.,TGCGCCAGCAGCCCGGGGAGTCATAGCAATCAGCCCCAGCATTTT,CASSPGSHSNQPQHF
TRBJ1-5,.,TRBV18,.,TGTGCCAGCTCACCTCTGGGTCAGCCCCAGCATTTT,CASSPLGQPQHF
TRBJ1-3,TRBD1,TRBV2,.,TGTGCCAGCACCCCAGGGGGCGCAGGTGGAAACACCATATATTTT,CASTPGGAGGNTIYF
TRBJ1-1,.,TRBV7-3,once,TGTGCCAGCAGCCCTGGGACAAGGGCTGAAGCTTTCTTT,CASSPGTRAEAFF
TRBJ2-1,TRBD2,TRBV18,.,TGTGCCAGCTCACCACCCGGGACTAGCGGCGAAATGGAGCAGTTCTTC,CASSPPGTSGEMEQFF
TRBJ2-5,TRBD2,TRBV28,.,TGTGCCAGCAGCTCCCTGGGACTAGCGACGTCAGGGGAGACCCAGTACTTC,CASSSLGLATSGETQYF
TRBJ2-2,.,TRBV4-3,.,TGCGCCAGCAGCCTGACAGGTTACACCGGGGAGCTGTTTTTT,CASSLTGYTGELFF
TRBJ2-3,TRBD1,TRBV28,.,TGTGCCAGCAGTAGACAGGGGAACACAGATACGCAGTATTTT,CASSRQGNTDTQYF
TRBJ2-1,.,TRBV6-1,once,TGTGCCAGCAGTGACCCCAGAAGGGTCTACAATGAGCAGTTCTTC,CASSDPRRVYNEQFF
TRBJ1-3,.,TRBV6-5,.,TGTGCCAGCAGTTACTCGATTTGGGGAGGAAACACCATATATTTT,CASSYSIWGGNTIYF
TRBJ1-2,TRBD1,TRBV28,.,TGTGCCAGTGACAGGGGGAAGGGGTATGGCTACACCTTC,CASDRGKGYGYTF
TRBJ2-6,TRBD1,TRBV4-2,.,TGTGCCAGCAGCCAAGCGGGACAGAGAAGCTCTGGGGCCAACGTCCTGACTTTC,CASSQAGQRSSGANVLTF
TRBJ1-2,.,TRBV28,.,TGTGCCAGCAGTTTGGTAAACTATGGCTACACCTTC,CASSLVNYGYTF
TRBJ2-4,TRBD2,TRBV5-1,.,TGCGCCAGCAGTAAACTGGCGGGAGGGGAAAACATTCAGTACTTC,CASSKLAGGENIQYF
TRBJ2-5,.,TRBV18,.,TGTGCCAGCTCACCGCCGGGCAGAGAGACCCAGTACTTC,CASSPPGRETQYF
TRBJ2-2,TRBD2,TRBV5-4,few,TGTGCCAGCAGCTCGACCACTAGCGGGAAGCACACCGGGGAGCTGTTTTTT,CASSSTTSGKHTGELFF
TRBJ2-7,TRBD1,TRBV30,.,TGTGCCTGGAGTGCAGGCGGGACAGGTTCCTACGAGCAGTACTTC,CAWSAGGTGSYEQYF
TRBJ1-2,TRBD1,TRBV9,.,TGTGCCAGCAGCGTTAGCCTCTCGGGACAGGGCTATGGCTACACCTTC,CASSVSLSGQGYGYTF
TRBJ1-5,.,TRBV6-5,.,TGTGCCAGCCAAATAATGGGGGTGAGCAATCAGCCCCAGCATTTT,CASQIMGVSNQPQHF